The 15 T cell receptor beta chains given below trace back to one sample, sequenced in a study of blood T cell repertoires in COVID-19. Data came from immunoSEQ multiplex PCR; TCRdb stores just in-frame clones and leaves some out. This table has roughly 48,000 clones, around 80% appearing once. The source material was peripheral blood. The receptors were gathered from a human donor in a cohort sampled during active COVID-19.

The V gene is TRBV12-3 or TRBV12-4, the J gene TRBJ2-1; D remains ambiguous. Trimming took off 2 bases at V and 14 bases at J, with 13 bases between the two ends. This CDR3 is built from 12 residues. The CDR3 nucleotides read TGTGCCAGCAGTTTAAAGCCTGAAAGCAAGTTCTTC. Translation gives CASSLKPESKFF.

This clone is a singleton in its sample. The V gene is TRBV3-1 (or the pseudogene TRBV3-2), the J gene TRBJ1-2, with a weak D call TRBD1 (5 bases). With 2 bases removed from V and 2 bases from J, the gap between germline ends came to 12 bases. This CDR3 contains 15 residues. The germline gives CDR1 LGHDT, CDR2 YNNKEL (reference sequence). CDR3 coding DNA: TGTGCCAGCAGCCAACCGCAGGGTTTGAACTATGGCTACACCTTC. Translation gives CASSQPQGLNYGYTF.

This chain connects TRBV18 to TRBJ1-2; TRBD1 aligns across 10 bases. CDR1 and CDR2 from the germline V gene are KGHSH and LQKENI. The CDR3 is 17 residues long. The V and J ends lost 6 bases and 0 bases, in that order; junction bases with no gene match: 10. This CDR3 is CASSRDRGLTTNYGYTF. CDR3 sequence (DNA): TGTGCCAGCTCGCGGGACAGGGGACTAACTACTAACTATGGCTACACCTTC.

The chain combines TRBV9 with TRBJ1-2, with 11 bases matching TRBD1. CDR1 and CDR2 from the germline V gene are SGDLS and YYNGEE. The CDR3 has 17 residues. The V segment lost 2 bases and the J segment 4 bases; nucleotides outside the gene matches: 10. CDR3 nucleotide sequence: TGTGCCAGCAGCGTCGAACCCGGGACAGGGGGTCTCTATGGCTACACCTTC. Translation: CASSVEPGTGGLYGYTF. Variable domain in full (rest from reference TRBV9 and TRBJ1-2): DSGVTQTPKHLITATGQRVTLRCSPRSGDLSVYWYQQSLDQGLQFLIQYYNGEERAKGNILERFSAQQFPDLHSELNLSSLELGDSALYFCASSVEPGTGGLYGYTFGSGTRLTVV.

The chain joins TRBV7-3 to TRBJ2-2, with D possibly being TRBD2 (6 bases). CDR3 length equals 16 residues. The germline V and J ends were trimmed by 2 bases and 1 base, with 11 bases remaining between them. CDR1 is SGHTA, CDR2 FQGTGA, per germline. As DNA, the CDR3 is TGTGCCAGCAGCTTAGGTGCGGGGAAGAACACCGGGGAGCTGTTTTTT. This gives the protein CASSLGAGKNTGELFF.

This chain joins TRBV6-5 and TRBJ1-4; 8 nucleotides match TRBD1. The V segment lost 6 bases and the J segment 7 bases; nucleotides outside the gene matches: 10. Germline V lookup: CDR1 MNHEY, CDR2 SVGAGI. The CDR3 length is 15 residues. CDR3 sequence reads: CASSPGQGRFEKLFF. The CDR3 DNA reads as TGTGCCAGCAGCCCCGGACAGGGACGCTTTGAAAAACTGTTTTTT.

The CDR3 spells CASSQVGGGPQHF. For the CDR3, the DNA is TGTGCCAGCAGCCAAGTGGGAGGAGGACCCCAGCATTTT. V gene TRBV3-1 (or the pseudogene TRBV3-2) combines with J gene TRBJ1-5; no definite D call. Germline-derived CDR1 and CDR2 are LGHDT and YNNKEL (reference sequence). The CDR3 is 13 residues long. V lost 1 base, J lost 10 bases, and 11 bases lay in between.

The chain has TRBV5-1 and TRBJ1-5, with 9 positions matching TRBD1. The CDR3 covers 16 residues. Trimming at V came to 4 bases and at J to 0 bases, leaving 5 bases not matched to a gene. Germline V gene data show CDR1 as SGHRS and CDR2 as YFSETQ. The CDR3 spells CASSPGTGNSNQPQHF. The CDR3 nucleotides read TGCGCCAGCAGCCCGGGGACAGGGAATAGCAATCAGCCCCAGCATTTT.

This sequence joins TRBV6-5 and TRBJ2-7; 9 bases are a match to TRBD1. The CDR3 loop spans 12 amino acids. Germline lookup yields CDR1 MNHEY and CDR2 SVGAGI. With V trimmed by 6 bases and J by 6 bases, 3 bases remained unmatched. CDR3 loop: CASSLTGGEQYF. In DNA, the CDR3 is TGTGCCAGCAGCTTGACAGGGGGCGAGCAGTACTTC.

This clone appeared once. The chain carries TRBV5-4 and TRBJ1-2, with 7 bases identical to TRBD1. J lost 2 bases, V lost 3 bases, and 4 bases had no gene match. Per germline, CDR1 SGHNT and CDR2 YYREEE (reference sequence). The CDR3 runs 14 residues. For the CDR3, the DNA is TGTGCCAGCAGCTGGGGACAGACGAACTATGGCTACACCTTC. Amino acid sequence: CASSWGQTNYGYTF.

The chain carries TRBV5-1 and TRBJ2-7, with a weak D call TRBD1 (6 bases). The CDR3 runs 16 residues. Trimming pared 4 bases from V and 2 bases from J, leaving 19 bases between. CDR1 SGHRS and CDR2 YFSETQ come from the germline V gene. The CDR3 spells CASSPGLRSGAYEQYF. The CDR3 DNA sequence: TGCGCCAGCAGCCCCGGCCTGAGGTCAGGGGCCTACGAGCAGTACTTC. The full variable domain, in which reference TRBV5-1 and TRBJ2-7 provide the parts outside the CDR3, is KAGVTQTPRYLIKTRGQQVTLSCSPISGHRSVSWYQQTPGQGLQFLFEYFSETQRNKGNFPGRFSGRQFSNSRSEMNVSTLELGDSALYLCASSPGLRSGAYEQYFGPGTRLTVT.

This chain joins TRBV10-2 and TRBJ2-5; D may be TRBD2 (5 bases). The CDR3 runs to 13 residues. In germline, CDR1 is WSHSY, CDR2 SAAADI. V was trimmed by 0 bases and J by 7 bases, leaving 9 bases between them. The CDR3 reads CASSESTRGTQYF. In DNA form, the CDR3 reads TGCGCCAGCAGTGAGTCGACCCGGGGGACCCAGTACTTC.

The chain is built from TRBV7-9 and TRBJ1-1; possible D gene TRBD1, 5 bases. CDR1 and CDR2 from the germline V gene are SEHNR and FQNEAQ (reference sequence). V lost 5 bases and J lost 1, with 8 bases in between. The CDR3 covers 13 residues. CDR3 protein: CASSPQGNTEAFF. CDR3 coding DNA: TGTGCCAGCAGCCCTCAGGGGAACACTGAAGCTTTCTTT.

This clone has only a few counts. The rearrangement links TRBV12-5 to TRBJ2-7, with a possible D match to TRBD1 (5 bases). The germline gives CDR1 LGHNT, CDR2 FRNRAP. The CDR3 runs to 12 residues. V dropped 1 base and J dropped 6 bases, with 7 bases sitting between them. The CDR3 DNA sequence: TGTGCTAGTGGTTTGGAAGGGGCCGAGCAGTACTTC. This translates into CASGLEGAEQYF. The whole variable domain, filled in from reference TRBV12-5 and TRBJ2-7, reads DARVTQTPRHKVTEMGQEVTMRCQPILGHNTVFWYRQTMMQGLELLAYFRNRAPLDDSGMPKDRFSAEMPDATLATLKIQPSEPRDSAVYFCASGLEGAEQYFGPGTRLTVT.

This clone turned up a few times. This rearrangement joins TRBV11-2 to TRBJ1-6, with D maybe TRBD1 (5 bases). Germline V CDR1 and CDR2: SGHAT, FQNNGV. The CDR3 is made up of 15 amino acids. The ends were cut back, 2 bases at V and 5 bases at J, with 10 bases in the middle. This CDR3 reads CASSLMWGNNSPLHF. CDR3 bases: TGTGCCAGCAGCTTAATGTGGGGCAATAATTCACCCCTCCACTTT.